This T cell receptor beta chain appears in the sequencing data of a study of T-cell memory formation after mild COVID-19. In TCRdb, the 5' RACE reads were re-called with MiXCR into one record per CDR3 protein. The sample contains 250,000 to 300,000 distinct CDR3 sequences, roughly 8% of which appear only once. This clonotype was counted between two and nine times. This CDR3 comprises 13 residues. In germline, CDR1 is MNHEY, CDR2 SMNVEV (reference sequence). With V trimmed by 4 bases and J by 6 bases, 5 bases remained unmatched. The rearrangement uses TRBV27 and TRBJ2-5; TRBD2 matches 7 bases. This clonotype was sampled from a man aged 18 to 35 who had mild COVID-19 (a few samples of this study predate the infection). Cell type and time point are not known. Sample: PBMCs or a T cell subset sorted from them (not recorded which). The CDR3 DNA sequence: TGTGCCAGCAGTTGGGGAGGGAGGCAGACCCAGTACTTC. Translating it yields CASSWGGRQTQYF.